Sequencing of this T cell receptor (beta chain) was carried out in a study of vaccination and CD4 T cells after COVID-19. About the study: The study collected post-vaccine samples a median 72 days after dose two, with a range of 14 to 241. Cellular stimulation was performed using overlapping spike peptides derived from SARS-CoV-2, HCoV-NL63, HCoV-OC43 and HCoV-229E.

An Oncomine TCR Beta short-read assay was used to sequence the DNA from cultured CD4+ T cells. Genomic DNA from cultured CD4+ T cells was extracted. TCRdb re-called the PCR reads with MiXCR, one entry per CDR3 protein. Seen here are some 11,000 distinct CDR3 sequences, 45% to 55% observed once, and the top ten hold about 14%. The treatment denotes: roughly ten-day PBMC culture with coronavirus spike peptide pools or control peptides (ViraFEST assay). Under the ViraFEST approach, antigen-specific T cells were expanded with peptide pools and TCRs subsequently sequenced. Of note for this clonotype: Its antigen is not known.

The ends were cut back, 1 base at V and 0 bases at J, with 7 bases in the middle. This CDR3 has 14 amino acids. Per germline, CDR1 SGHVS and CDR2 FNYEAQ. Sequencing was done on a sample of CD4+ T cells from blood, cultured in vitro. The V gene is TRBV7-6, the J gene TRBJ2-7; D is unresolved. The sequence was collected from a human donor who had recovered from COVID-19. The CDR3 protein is CASSLEESSYEQYF. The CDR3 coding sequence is TGTGCCAGCAGCTTAGAGGAGAGCTCCTACGAGCAGTACTTC.